The sequence of this TCR beta chain was determined in a study of T cell responses to AZD1222 COVID-19 vaccine. Findings of the study overall: Spike-specific TCR breadth rose after two AZD1222 doses, and depth rose as well. At baseline, just a handful of AZD1222 recipients tested seropositive. White British ancestry dominated among donors, who included more females, and clonal diversity was possibly underestimated.

Points on this clone: Its target is not known.

Looked up from germline, CDR1 is SGHDT and CDR2 is YYEEEE. The CDR3 extends over 14 amino acids. Trimming pared 4 bases from V and 2 bases from J, leaving 13 bases between. The data were produced by immunoSEQ multiplex PCR, yet TCRdb's version contains in-frame clones alone and is incomplete. The sample lists about 62,000 clones; 76% were seen once. The specimen was peripheral blood, collected on day 0 of AZD1222 vaccination. This sequence originates from an adult in good health. The J gene is TRBJ2-7, the V gene TRBV5-6; tentative D call: TRBD2 (6 bases). The CDR3 here is CASSPRGSPYEQYF. The CDR3 nucleotides read TGTGCCAGCAGCCCACGGGGGAGTCCCTACGAGCAGTACTTC.